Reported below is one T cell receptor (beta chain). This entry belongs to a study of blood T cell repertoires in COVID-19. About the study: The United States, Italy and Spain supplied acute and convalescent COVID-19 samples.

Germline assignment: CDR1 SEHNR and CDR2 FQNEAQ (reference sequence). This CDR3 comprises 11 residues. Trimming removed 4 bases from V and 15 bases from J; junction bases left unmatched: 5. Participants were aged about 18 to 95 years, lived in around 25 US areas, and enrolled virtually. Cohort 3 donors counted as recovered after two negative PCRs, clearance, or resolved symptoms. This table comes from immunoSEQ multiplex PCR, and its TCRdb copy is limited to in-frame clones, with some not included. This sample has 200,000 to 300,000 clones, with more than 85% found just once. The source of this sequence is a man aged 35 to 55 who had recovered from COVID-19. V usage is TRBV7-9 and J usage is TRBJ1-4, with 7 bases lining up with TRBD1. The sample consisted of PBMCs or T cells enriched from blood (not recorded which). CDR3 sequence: CASSSAGTVFF. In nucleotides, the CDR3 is TGTGCCAGCAGCTCCGCCGGGACAGTGTTTTTT.